This TCR beta chain came from a study of blood T cell repertoires in COVID-19. Study-level background: Collection of acute and convalescent COVID-19 samples took place in the United States, Italy and Spain.

Clones were read by immunoSEQ multiplex PCR, and TCRdb kept only the in-frame ones, dropping some. The sample records about 190,000 clones, about 80% being singletons. The germline CDR1 and CDR2 sequences are LGHNA and YNFKEQ. V lost 1 base and J lost 2; bases outside the gene matches: 4. The CDR3 has 16 amino acids. The chain is built from TRBV4-2 and TRBJ2-1, with 8 bases aligning to TRBD1. Sequencing was done on a sample of peripheral blood. This receptor was obtained from a man aged 30-40 years with active or convalescent COVID-19. This chain's CDR3 is CASSQGDRSTYNEQFF. The CDR3 region has the DNA TGTGCCAGCAGCCAAGGGGACAGGAGCACCTACAATGAGCAGTTCTTC.